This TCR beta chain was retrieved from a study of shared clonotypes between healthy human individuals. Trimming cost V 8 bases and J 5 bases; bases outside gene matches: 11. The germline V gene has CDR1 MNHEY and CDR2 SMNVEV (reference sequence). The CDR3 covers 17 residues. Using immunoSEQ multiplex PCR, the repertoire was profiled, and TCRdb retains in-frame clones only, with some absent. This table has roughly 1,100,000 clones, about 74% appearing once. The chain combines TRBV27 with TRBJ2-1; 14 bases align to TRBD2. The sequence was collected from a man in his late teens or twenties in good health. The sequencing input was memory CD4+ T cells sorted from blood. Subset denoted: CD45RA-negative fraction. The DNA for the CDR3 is TGTGCCAGCCTACAAAGGACTAGCGGGAGGTTAAACAATGAGCAGTTCTTC. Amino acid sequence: CASLQRTSGRLNNEQFF.